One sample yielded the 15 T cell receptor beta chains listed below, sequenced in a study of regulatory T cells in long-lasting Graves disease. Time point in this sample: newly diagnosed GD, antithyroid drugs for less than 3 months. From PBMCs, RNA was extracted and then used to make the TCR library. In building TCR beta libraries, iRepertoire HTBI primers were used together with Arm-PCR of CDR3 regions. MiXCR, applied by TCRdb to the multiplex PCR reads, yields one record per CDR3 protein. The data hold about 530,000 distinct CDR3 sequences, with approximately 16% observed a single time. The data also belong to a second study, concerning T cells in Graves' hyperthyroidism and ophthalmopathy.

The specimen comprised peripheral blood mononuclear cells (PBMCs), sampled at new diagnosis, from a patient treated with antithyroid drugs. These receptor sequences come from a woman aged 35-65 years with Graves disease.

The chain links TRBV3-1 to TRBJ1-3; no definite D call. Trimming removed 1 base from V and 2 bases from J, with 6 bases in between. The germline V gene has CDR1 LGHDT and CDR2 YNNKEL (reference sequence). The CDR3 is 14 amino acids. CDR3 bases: TGTGCCAGCAGCCAAGGACGGGCTGGAAACACCATATATTTT. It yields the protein CASSQGRAGNTIYF.

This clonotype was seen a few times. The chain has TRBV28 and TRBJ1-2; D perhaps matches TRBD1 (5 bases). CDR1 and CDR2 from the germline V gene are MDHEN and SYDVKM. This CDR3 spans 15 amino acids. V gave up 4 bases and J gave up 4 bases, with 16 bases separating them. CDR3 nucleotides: TGTGCCAGCAGTTATCGGGGCGGAGCCTTCTATGGCTACACCTTC. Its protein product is CASSYRGGAFYGYTF.

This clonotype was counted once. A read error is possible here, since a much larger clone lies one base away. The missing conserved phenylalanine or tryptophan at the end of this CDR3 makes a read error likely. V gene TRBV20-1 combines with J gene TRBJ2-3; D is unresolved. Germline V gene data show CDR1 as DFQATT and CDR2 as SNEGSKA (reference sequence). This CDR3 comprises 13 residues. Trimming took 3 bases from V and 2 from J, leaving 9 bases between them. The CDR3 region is CSASWPLTDTQYS. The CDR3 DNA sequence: TGCAGTGCTAGTTGGCCCCTCACAGATACGCAGTATTCT.

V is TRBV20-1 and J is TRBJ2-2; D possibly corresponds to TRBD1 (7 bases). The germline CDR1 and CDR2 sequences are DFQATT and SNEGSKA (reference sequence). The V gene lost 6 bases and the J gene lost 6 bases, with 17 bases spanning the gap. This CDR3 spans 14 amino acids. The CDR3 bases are TGCAGTGCCCCGGGTCAGGGGGGAGCCGGGGAGCTGTTTTTT. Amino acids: CSAPGQGGAGELFF.

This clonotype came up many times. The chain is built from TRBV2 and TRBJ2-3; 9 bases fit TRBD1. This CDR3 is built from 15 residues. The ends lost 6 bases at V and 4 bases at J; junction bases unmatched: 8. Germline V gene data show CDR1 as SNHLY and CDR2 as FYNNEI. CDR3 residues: CASSRGQGFADTQYF. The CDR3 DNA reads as TGTGCCAGCAGCCGGGGACAGGGATTTGCAGATACGCAGTATTTT.

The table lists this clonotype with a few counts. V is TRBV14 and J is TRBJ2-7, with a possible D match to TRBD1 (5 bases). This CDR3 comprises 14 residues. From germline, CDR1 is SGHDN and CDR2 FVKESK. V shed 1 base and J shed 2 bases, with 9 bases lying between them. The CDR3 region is CASSQGTPPYEQYF. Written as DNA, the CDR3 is TGTGCCAGCAGCCAAGGGACACCCCCCTACGAGCAGTACTTC.

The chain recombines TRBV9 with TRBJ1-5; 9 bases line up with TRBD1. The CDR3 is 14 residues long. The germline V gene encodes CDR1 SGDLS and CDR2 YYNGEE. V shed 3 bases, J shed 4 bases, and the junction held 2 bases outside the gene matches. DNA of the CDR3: TGTGCCAGCAGCGAGGGGACAGGGAATCAGCCCCAGCATTTT. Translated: CASSEGTGNQPQHF.

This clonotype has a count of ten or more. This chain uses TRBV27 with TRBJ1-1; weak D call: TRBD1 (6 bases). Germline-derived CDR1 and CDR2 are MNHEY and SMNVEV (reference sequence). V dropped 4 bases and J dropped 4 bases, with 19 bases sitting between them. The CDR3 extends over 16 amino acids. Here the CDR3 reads CASSSSLQGASTEAFF. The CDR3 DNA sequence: TGTGCCAGCAGTTCGTCTTTACAGGGCGCGTCCACTGAAGCTTTCTTT.

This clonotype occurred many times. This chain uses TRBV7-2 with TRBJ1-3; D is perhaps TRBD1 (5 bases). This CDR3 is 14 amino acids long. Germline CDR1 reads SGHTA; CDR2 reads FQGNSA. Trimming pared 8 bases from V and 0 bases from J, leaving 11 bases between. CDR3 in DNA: TGTGCCAGCCCAGAGACAGACTCTGGAAACACCATATATTTT. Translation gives CASPETDSGNTIYF.

Here the CDR3 DNA reads TGTGCCAGCACTTATACCCCTAGACCCAGTGGCTCCTATAATTCACCCCTCCACTTT. It is translated as CASTYTPRPSGSYNSPLHF. V is TRBV6-5 and J is TRBJ1-6; D not resolved. This CDR3 is 19 amino acids long. Trimming left V 7 bases short and J 0 bases short, with 22 bases between. From germline, CDR1 is MNHEY and CDR2 SVGAGI.

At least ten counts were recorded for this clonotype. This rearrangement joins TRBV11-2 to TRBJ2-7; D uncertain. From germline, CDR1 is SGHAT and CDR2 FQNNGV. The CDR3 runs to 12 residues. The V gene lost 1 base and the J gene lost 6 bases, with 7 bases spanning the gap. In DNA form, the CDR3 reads TGTGCCAGCAGCTTAGTGCGTTCCGAGCAGTACTTC. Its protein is CASSLVRSEQYF. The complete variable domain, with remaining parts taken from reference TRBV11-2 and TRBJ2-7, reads EAGVAQSPRYKIIEKRQSVAFWCNPISGHATLYWYQQILGQGPKLLIQFQNNGVVDDSQLPKDRFSAERLKGVDSTLKIQPAKLEDSAVYLCASSLVRSEQYFGPGTRLTVT.

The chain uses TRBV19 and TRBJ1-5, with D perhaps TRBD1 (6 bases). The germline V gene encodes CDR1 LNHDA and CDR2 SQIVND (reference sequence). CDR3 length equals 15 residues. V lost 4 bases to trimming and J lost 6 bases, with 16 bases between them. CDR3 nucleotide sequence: TGTGCCAGTAGTACCATGGGGGGGGCTGGTCAGCCCCAGCATTTT. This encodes CASSTMGGAGQPQHF.

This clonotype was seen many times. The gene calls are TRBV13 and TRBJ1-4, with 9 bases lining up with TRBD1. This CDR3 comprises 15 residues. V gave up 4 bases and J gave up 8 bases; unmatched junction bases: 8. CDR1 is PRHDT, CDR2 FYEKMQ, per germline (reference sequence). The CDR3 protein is CASSSNRGRREKLFF. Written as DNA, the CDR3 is TGTGCCAGCAGCTCAAACAGGGGGCGTCGGGAAAAACTGTTTTTT.

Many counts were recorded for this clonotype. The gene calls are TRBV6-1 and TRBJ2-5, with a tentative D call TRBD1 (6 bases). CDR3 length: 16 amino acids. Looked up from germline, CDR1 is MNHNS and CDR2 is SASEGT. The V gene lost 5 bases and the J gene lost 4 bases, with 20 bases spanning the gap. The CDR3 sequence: CASSTRSQGNRETQYF. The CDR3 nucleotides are TGTGCCAGCAGTACGAGATCTCAGGGGAATCGAGAGACCCAGTACTTC.

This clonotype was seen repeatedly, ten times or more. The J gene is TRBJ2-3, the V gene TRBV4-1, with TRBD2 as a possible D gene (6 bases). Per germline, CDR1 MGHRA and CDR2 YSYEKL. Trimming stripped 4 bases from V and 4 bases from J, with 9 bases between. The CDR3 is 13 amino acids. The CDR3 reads CASSRGMADTQYF. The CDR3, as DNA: TGCGCCAGCAGCCGCGGGATGGCAGATACGCAGTATTTT.